This is a list of T cell receptor beta chains from one sample in a study of T cells in Graves' hyperthyroidism and ophthalmopathy. A single record per CDR3 protein comes from TCRdb applying MiXCR to the multiplex PCR reads. The sample holds approximately 210,000 distinct CDR3 sequences; roughly 17% are singletons and the top ten take around 50%. The sequenced sample was blood. These receptors were obtained from a man aged 50-59 years with Graves' hyperthyroidism. CDR3s include the opening cysteine and the closing phenylalanine or tryptophan. Fields, in order: V gene, J gene, D gene, clone size, CDR3 protein, CDR3 DNA. A D gene is named only where the DNA matches it firmly. A clone size is listed for some rows: how often the clone was seen (once, few, many), or a class if it is expanded.

TRBV16	TRBJ1-4	TRBD1	-	CASSQWDSANEKLFF	TGTGCCAGCAGCCAATGGGACAGTGCTAATGAAAAACTGTTTTTT
TRBV7-6	TRBJ1-1	-	-	CASSLSEKTEAFF	TGTGCCAGCAGCTTATCCGAGAAAACTGAAGCTTTCTTT
TRBV7-2	TRBJ2-3	-	many	CASRNRASTDTQYF	TGTGCCAGCAGGAATCGAGCTAGCACAGATACGCAGTATTTT
TRBV29-1	TRBJ2-7	-	-	CSVVRADSREQYF	TGCAGCGTTGTGAGAGCGGACTCCCGGGAGCAGTACTTC
TRBV5-1	TRBJ2-3	-	many	CASSLTSDTQYF	TGCGCCAGCAGCTTGACTAGCGATACGCAGTATTTT
TRBV20-1	TRBJ2-1	TRBD2	many	CSARGLAGGNEQFF	TGCAGTGCTAGAGGCCTAGCGGGAGGAAATGAGCAGTTCTTC
TRBV6-1	TRBJ1-4	-	-	CASSRRTLNEKLFF	TGTGCCAGCAGTCGCAGGACCCTTAATGAAAAACTGTTTTTT
TRBV4-2	TRBJ2-1	TRBD2	few	CASSPRLAGVNNEQFF	TGTGCCAGCAGCCCGCGACTAGCGGGAGTCAACAATGAGCAGTTCTTC
TRBV5-1	TRBJ2-2	-	many	CASSLVLDTGELFF	TGCGCCAGCAGCTTGGTTCTGGACACCGGGGAGCTGTTTTTT
TRBV29-1	TRBJ1-2	-	few	CSVHTPGTSTTYGYTF	TGCAGCGTCCACACTCCGGGTACTAGTACAACCTATGGCTACACCTTC
TRBV3-1	TRBJ2-3	-	many	CASSQDSKGWDTQYF	TGTGCCAGCAGCCAAGATTCAAAGGGCTGGGATACGCAGTATTTT
TRBV4-1	TRBJ2-1	TRBD2	-	CASSQSTSQNNEQFF	TGCGCCAGCAGCCAATCGACTAGCCAGAACAATGAGCAGTTCTTC
TRBV15	TRBJ2-1	-	-	CATSRDPGDEQFF	TGTGCCACCAGCAGAGACCCCGGGGATGAGCAGTTCTTC
TRBV15	TRBJ2-7	-	many	CATSRDRRYEQYF	TGTGCCACCAGCAGAGACAGGCGATACGAGCAGTACTTC
TRBV7-9	TRBJ2-3	-	once	CASSLTSPTDTQYF	TGTGCCAGCAGCTTGACGTCTCCGACAGATACGCAGTATTTT
TRBV29-1	TRBJ1-1	-	few	CSVAQDAGNTEAFF	TGCAGCGTCGCCCAAGACGCGGGGAACACTGAAGCTTTCTTT
TRBV12-5	TRBJ2-1	-	-	CASGLGSSGSYNEQFF	TGTGCTAGTGGTTTGGGTTCCAGCGGCTCCTACAATGAGCAGTTCTTC
TRBV11-2	TRBJ2-3	-	many	CASSLVAGYSTDTQYF	TGTGCCAGCAGCTTAGTGGCAGGATACAGCACAGATACGCAGTATTTT
TRBV5-1	TRBJ2-7	-	many	CASSLVLHEQYF	TGCGCCAGCAGCTTGGTGCTCCACGAGCAGTACTTC
TRBV29-1	TRBJ2-7	-	many	CSVMNSSSYEQYF	TGCAGCGTTATGAACAGCTCCTCCTACGAGCAGTACTTC
TRBV5-1	TRBJ1-6	-	many	CASSLEGGGSPLHF	TGCGCCAGCAGCTTGGAAGGGGGTGGGTCACCCCTCCACTTT
TRBV5-1	TRBJ2-2	-	-	CASRGGYTGELFF	TGCGCCAGCAGAGGGGGGTACACCGGGGAGCTGTTTTTT
TRBV19	TRBJ2-2	-	few	CASSMDVYTGELFF	TGTGCCAGTAGTATGGACGTATACACCGGGGAGCTGTTTTTT
TRBV29-1	TRBJ2-4	TRBD2	many	CSVVAGGIAKNIQYF	TGCAGCGTTGTAGCGGGGGGGATAGCCAAAAACATTCAGTACTTC
TRBV29-1	TRBJ2-5	-	many	CSVETTQETQYF	TGCAGCGTTGAGACTACTCAAGAGACCCAGTACTTC
TRBV20-1	TRBJ2-1	-	-	CSAAGGAGGNEQFF	TGCAGTGCTGCAGGGGGCGCGGGGGGGAATGAGCAGTTCTTC
TRBV10-3	TRBJ1-2	-	many	CAISAGGGRTSGYTF	TGTGCCATCAGTGCGGGGGGCGGTAGAACTAGTGGCTACACCTTC
TRBV7-2	TRBJ1-4	-	few	CASSLAGKLNEKLFF	TGTGCCAGCAGCTTAGCTGGGAAGCTTAATGAAAAACTGTTTTTT
TRBV18	TRBJ1-2	-	-	CASSPIAHREQRAYYGYTF	TGTGCCAGCTCACCAATTGCCCACAGGGAACAACGCGCTTACTATGGCTACACCTTC
TRBV20-1	TRBJ2-7	TRBD2	once	CSATSLAGARYEQYF	TGCAGTGCTACGTCACTAGCGGGAGCCCGCTACGAGCAGTACTTC
TRBV12-5	TRBJ2-5	TRBD1	few	CASGYRGSTQYF	TGTGCTAGTGGTTACAGGGGTTCGACCCAGTACTTC
TRBV28	TRBJ1-1	TRBD1	few	CASRRGGTGDRVGAFF	TGTGCCAGCAGACGCGGCGGGACAGGGGATAGGGTGGGAGCTTTCTTT
TRBV9	TRBJ2-1	TRBD2	few	CASSVAGGGGNEQFF	TGTGCCAGCAGCGTAGCGGGAGGGGGGGGCAATGAGCAGTTCTTC
TRBV20-1	TRBJ2-2	TRBD2	-	CSASTGGGNTGELFF	TGCAGTGCTTCGACGGGAGGTGGGAACACCGGGGAGCTGTTTTTT
TRBV20-1	TRBJ1-5	-	many	CSVLRTGNQPQHF	TGCAGTGTTCTTCGGACGGGCAATCAGCCCCAGCATTTT
TRBV5-4	TRBJ2-7	TRBD2	-	CASSLSKRENNEQYF	TGTGCCAGCAGCTTATCCAAGCGGGAGAACAACGAGCAGTACTTC
TRBV12-3/TRBV12-4	TRBJ1-1	-	-	CASSLLGGTEALF	TGTGCCAGCAGTTTACTGGGGGGCACTGAAGCTCTCTTT
TRBV28	TRBJ1-2	-	-	CASTAGHLYGYTF	TGTGCCAGCACCGCGGGACACCTCTATGGCTACACCTTC
TRBV12-3/TRBV12-4	TRBJ1-2	-	many	CASSQTNYGYTF	TGTGCCAGCAGTCAGACTAACTATGGCTACACCTTC
TRBV2	TRBJ2-7	TRBD2	many	CASRKTSLTEGYF	TGTGCCAGCAGAAAGACTAGCCTCACTGAGGGGTACTTC
TRBV7-2	TRBJ2-3	-	many	CASSQLGTQYF	TGTGCCAGCAGCCAATTGGGTACGCAGTATTTT
TRBV11-1	TRBJ2-7	-	many	CASSVPLSSEQYF	TGTGCCAGCAGCGTCCCGTTGTCCAGCGAGCAGTACTTC
TRBV2	TRBJ2-5	TRBD1	many	CASSGTGARGETQYF	TGTGCCAGCAGTGGGACAGGAGCGAGAGGGGAGACCCAGTACTTC
TRBV6-2/TRBV6-3	TRBJ2-1	TRBD1	many	CASSLRTGNEQFF	TGTGCCAGCAGTTTACGGACAGGGAATGAGCAGTTCTTC
TRBV28	TRBJ2-3	-	many	CALSGGGGATDTQYF	TGTGCCCTCTCGGGCGGAGGTGGGGCCACAGATACGCAGTATTTT
TRBV19	TRBJ2-1	-	-	CASSPSSGGGGYNEQFF	TGTGCCAGTAGTCCATCCTCCGGTGGTGGGGGCTACAATGAGCAGTTCTTC
TRBV12-3/TRBV12-4	TRBJ2-1	-	few	CASSFSQTSFNEQFF	TGTGCCAGCAGTTTTTCGCAAACTAGTTTCAATGAGCAGTTCTTC
TRBV5-1	TRBJ1-2	TRBD1	many	CASSPGQGAGGYTF	TGCGCCAGCAGCCCCGGACAGGGGGCTGGCGGCTACACCTTC
TRBV12-3/TRBV12-4	TRBJ2-1	TRBD1	-	CASSTGTGGFNEQFF	TGTGCCAGCAGTACCGGGACAGGGGGCTTCAATGAGCAGTTCTTC